The clone carrying this T cell receptor (beta chain) was observed many times. What it recognizes is unknown. Amplification used 60 Vbeta primers and 13 Jbeta primers. TCRdb keeps only in-frame clones here, not all; method: immunoSEQ multiplex PCR. The repertoire includes hundreds of thousands of clones, over 80% of them detected once, and nearly 6% sits in the top ten. This record comes from a study of cytomegalovirus exposure and HLA in healthy donors. In the study overall: Inside one of the first data releases sat some 85 million unique TCRs taken from HLA-typed donors. General observations from the study: Presence/absence analyses assumed roughly uniform sequencing depth across donors, which may not hold. V- and J-gene trimming in TCR beta was tied to a missense DCLRE1C variant by an analysis performed later. In an earlier analysis, in some 500 donors, most V segments appeared productive either ~87% or ~30% of the time.

Germline CDR1 and CDR2: MDHEN and SYDVKM. This CDR3 contains 14 residues. Trimming stripped 3 bases from V and 0 bases from J, with 9 bases between. This TCR was recovered from a man in his forties or fifties in good health and CMV-seropositive. The chain joins TRBV28 to TRBJ2-7; the D gene is possibly TRBD1 (5 bases). Specimen: PBMCs. The CDR3 DNA follows: TGTGCCAGCAGTTTGGGGCGGCACTCCTACGAGCAGTACTTC. Protein sequence: CASSLGRHSYEQYF. The full variable domain, rest sourced from reference TRBV28 and TRBJ2-7, is DVKVTQSSRYLVKRTGEKVFLECVQDMDHENMFWYRQDPGLGLRLIYFSYDVKMKEKGDIPEGYSVSREKKERFSLILESASTNQTSMYLCASSLGRHSYEQYFGPGTRLTVT.